One sample yielded the 18 T cell receptor beta chains listed below, sequenced in a study of CD8 T cells in ankylosing spondylitis. Each CDR3 protein is one row after TCRdb ran MiXCR on the 5' RACE reads. The sample lists around 150,000 distinct CDR3 sequences; about 32% were seen once. Sequencing used synovial fluid, either unsorted or a sorted T cell fraction (not recorded which). These receptors came from a male donor with ankylosing spondylitis.

The chain uses TRBV20-1 and TRBJ1-1; 7 bases fit TRBD1. V lost 0 bases, J lost 5 bases, and 6 bases stayed unmatched. CDR3 length: 14 residues. Germline CDR1 and CDR2: DFQATT and SNEGSKA (reference sequence). The CDR3 DNA is TGCAGTGCTAGAGATATTTCAGGGGGGACTGAAGCTTTCTTT. The encoded protein is CSARDISGGTEAFF.

This clonotype showed up just a few times. The chain combines TRBV2 with TRBJ2-7; D is possibly TRBD1 (6 bases). This CDR3 region has 13 residues. Trimming took 7 bases from V and 3 from J, leaving 13 bases between them. Per the germline V gene, CDR1 is SNHLY and CDR2 is FYNNEI. CDR3 loop: CASTRGRGYEQYF. CDR3 bases: TGTGCCAGCACGAGGGGCAGGGGCTACGAGCAGTACTTC.

This clonotype was observed many times. The chain carries TRBV30 and TRBJ2-7, with 7 bases matching TRBD2. The V segment lost 5 bases and the J segment 6 bases; nucleotides outside the gene matches: 4. This CDR3 has 11 amino acids. Germline V gives CDR1 GTSNPN, CDR2 SVGIG (reference sequence). The chain's CDR3 is CAWDWEGEQYF. The CDR3 DNA reads as TGTGCCTGGGATTGGGAGGGCGAGCAGTACTTC.

This chain links TRBV20-1 with TRBJ2-5; D is perhaps TRBD1 or TRBD2 (5 bases each). Germline lookup yields CDR1 DFQATT and CDR2 SNEGSKA (reference sequence). Deletions cut 8 bases from V and 4 bases from J, with 17 bases between. The CDR3 length is 13 residues. CDR3 sequence: CSPKGLDLETQYF. In DNA form, the CDR3 reads TGCAGTCCGAAGGGGTTGGACTTAGAGACCCAGTACTTC.

This clonotype was detected many times. The rearrangement links TRBV5-1 to TRBJ2-3, with TRBD2 as a possible D gene (6 bases). The V gene's germline CDR1 is SGHRS and CDR2 YFSETQ. Deletions cut 0 bases from V and 2 bases from J, with 7 bases between. The CDR3 is made up of 14 amino acids. CDR3 DNA sequence: TGCGCCAGCAGCTTGGCGGGGGACACAGATACGCAGTATTTT. It encodes CASSLAGDTDTQYF.

The genes are TRBV18 and TRBJ2-3, with D uncertain. This CDR3 is 13 amino acids long. Germline values: CDR1 KGHSH, CDR2 LQKENI. V lost 1 base and J lost 4, with 6 bases in between. The CDR3: CASSPLAADTQYF. In DNA, the CDR3 is TGTGCCAGCTCACCACTAGCCGCAGATACGCAGTATTTT.

This clonotype was observed many times. At one of its ends the junction is not consistent with the germline gene, which may arise from a read error. The rearrangement joins TRBV13 to TRBJ2-1; 10 bases are shared with TRBD2. This CDR3 region has 15 residues. Germline assignment: CDR1 PRHDT and CDR2 FYEKMQ (reference sequence). This chain's CDR3 is CASSNSGGSSNEQFF. The CDR3 DNA is TGTGCCAGCAGCAATAGCGGGGGGTCCTCCAATGAGCAGTTCTTC.

The chain recombines TRBV30 with TRBJ1-1; 8 nucleotides match TRBD1. The CDR3 covers 14 residues. Unmatched junction bases numbered 9, after V lost 5 bases and J lost 4 bases. Germline V lookup: CDR1 GTSNPN, CDR2 SVGIG (reference sequence). The CDR3 reads CAWEQTGVGTEAFF. The CDR3 nucleotides read TGTGCCTGGGAGCAGACAGGGGTAGGCACTGAAGCTTTCTTT.

This clonotype came up a few times. The chain couples TRBV20-1 to TRBJ2-3; 7 nucleotides agree with TRBD2. The CDR3 totals 12 residues. Germline V gene sequence: CDR1 DFQATT, CDR2 SNEGSKA (reference sequence). Trimming cost V 6 bases and J 6 bases; bases outside gene matches: 6. The CDR3 region has the DNA TGCAGTGCCCTGGAGGGAGGGGATACGCAGTATTTT. It encodes CSALEGGDTQYF.

This clonotype came up once. V is TRBV7-2 and J is TRBJ2-7; D unclear. CDR1 SGHTA and CDR2 FQGNSA come from the germline V gene. The CDR3 has 15 amino acids. Trimming shortened V by 3 bases and J by 0 bases, and 12 bases separated the two germline ends. The CDR3 reads CASSLSYLSSYEQYF. The CDR3 DNA reads as TGTGCCAGCAGCTTGAGCTACTTAAGCTCCTACGAGCAGTACTTC.

V and J are TRBV7-2 and TRBJ1-6; D call uncertain. CDR3 length: 15 amino acids. Germline loops: CDR1 SGHTA, CDR2 FQGNSA. V lost 5 bases and J 8 bases, leaving 16 bases between the germline ends. CDR3 in amino acids: CASSLSPGHDSPLHF. The CDR3 nucleotides read TGTGCCAGCAGCCTAAGTCCGGGCCATGATTCACCCCTCCACTTT.

About this clonotype itself: Relative to the germline gene, one junction end is altered; a read error may explain this. The V call is TRBV6-6, the J call TRBJ2-2; D is unresolved. There are 12 residues in the CDR3. Germline CDR1 is MNHNY and CDR2 is SVGAGI (reference sequence). CDR3 sequence reads: CASSYSDGELFF. CDR3 in DNA: TGTGCCAGCAGCTACTCGGACGGGGAGCTGTTTTTT.

The chain recombines TRBV6-5 with TRBJ1-1; the D is unclear. The CDR3 length is 14 residues. The V and J ends lost 0 bases and 7 bases respectively, with 12 bases between them. In germline, CDR1 is MNHEY, CDR2 SVGAGI. The CDR3 loop is CASSYSRTVFEAFF. For the CDR3, the DNA is TGTGCCAGCAGTTACTCGAGGACGGTATTTGAAGCTTTCTTT.

The gene calls are TRBV18 and TRBJ2-1, with 7 nucleotides matching TRBD1. The V gene's germline CDR1 is KGHSH and CDR2 LQKENI. There are 16 residues in the CDR3. The ends lost 0 bases at V and 0 bases at J; junction bases unmatched: 2. The CDR3 sequence is CASSPPTGSSYNEQFF. DNA of the CDR3: TGTGCCAGCTCACCACCGACAGGGAGCTCCTACAATGAGCAGTTCTTC.

This clonotype was seen more than once but under ten times. The rearrangement links TRBV5-5 to TRBJ2-4, with 7 bases identical to TRBD2. V trimming: 4 bases; J trimming: 6 bases; junction bases outside the gene matches: 7. The CDR3 covers 14 residues. The germline CDR1 and CDR2 sequences are SGHKS and YYEKEE (reference sequence). The CDR3 sequence: CASSHGGVGNIQYF. The CDR3 bases are TGTGCCAGCAGCCATGGGGGGGTGGGAAACATTCAGTACTTC.

The V call is TRBV7-3, the J call TRBJ2-7, with 9 bases matching TRBD2. Trimming cost V 5 bases and J 3 bases; bases outside gene matches: 8. Germline values: CDR1 SGHTA, CDR2 FQGTGA. The length of the CDR3 is 15 residues. The CDR3, as DNA: TGTGCCAGCAGCCCCGGGCTAGCGGGGTACTACGAGCAGTACTTC. This encodes CASSPGLAGYYEQYF.

The rearrangement uses TRBV4-2 and TRBJ1-2, with D unresolved. V was shortened by 0 bases and J by 8 bases, with 10 bases between the two germline ends. Germline CDR1 reads LGHNA; CDR2 reads YNFKEQ. The CDR3 sequence is 13 residues long. The CDR3 protein is CASSQDDRRGYTF. As DNA, the CDR3 is TGTGCCAGCAGCCAAGACGACCGCCGGGGCTACACCTTC.

This chain joins TRBV30 and TRBJ2-7; 7 nucleotides agree with TRBD1. From germline, CDR1 is GTSNPN and CDR2 SVGIG (reference sequence). The CDR3 contains 15 residues. The V segment lost 2 bases and the J segment 3 bases; nucleotides outside the gene matches: 10. The CDR3 is CAWSFTGTAFYEQYF. Written as DNA, the CDR3 is TGTGCCTGGAGTTTTACCGGGACAGCCTTCTACGAGCAGTACTTC.